This T cell receptor beta chain was identified during a study of T cell responses to AZD1222 COVID-19 vaccine. Study conclusions and caveats: Mostly white British, mostly female donors; authors suggested clonal diversity may be underestimated. Within unmutated variant regions lay the reported targets of nearly half of spike-specific TCRs. A rise in Spike-specific TCR breadth and depth followed two AZD1222 doses.

With respect to this clone: Its antigen is undetermined.

J lost 5 bases, V lost 10 bases, and 3 bases had no gene match. The CDR3 extends over 12 amino acids. Germline CDR1 is LNHDA and CDR2 is SQIVND (reference sequence). Clones were sequenced by immunoSEQ multiplex PCR, and TCRdb holds only the in-frame ones, with some missing. The table lists roughly 160,000 clones, 92% of them singletons. The gene calls are TRBV19 and TRBJ1-5; TRBD1 matches at 9 bases. Specimen: peripheral blood, collected on day 0 of MenACWY control vaccination. The origin of this receptor is an adult in good health. Here the CDR3 reads CATRQGDQPQHF. The CDR3 coding sequence is TGTGCCACCCGACAGGGGGATCAGCCCCAGCATTTT.